One and the same sample provided the 18 T cell receptor beta chains below, sequenced in a study of blood T cells in healthy people across ages (dated by TCRdb to between 2014 and 2016). Receptor amplification or capture employed 5' RACE. Sequenced using an Illumina HiSeq 2500. The second PCR ran for about 6 to 12 cycles and used a J-beta primer mix along with a sample-barcoded 5' primer. TCRdb trimmed the raw reads at Q25, called clones with MiXCR and kept productive beta chains. Identical CDR3 protein sequences are pooled into one entry, listed with their most common genes and DNA. This sample has roughly 730,000 distinct CDR3 sequences in its table, and approximately 60% of those were observed once. The ten largest account for 20% to 30% of the sample. What was sequenced was blood. The receptors shown here come from a man between 35 and 55 years old in good health.

V and J are TRBV7-9 and TRBJ2-3; the D is unclear. The CDR3 loop spans 14 amino acids. The germline gives CDR1 SEHNR, CDR2 FQNEAQ (reference sequence). Trimming cost V 2 bases and J 5 bases, with 11 bases left between them. CDR3 loop: CASSLIGGGDTQYF. Here the CDR3 DNA reads TGTGCCAGCAGCTTAATCGGTGGCGGAGATACGCAGTATTTT. The whole variable domain, filled in from reference TRBV7-9 and TRBJ2-3, reads DTGVSQNPRHKITKRGQNVTFRCDPISEHNRLYWYRQTLGQGPEFLTYFQNEAQLEKSRLLSDRFSAERPKGSFSTLEIQRTEQGDSAMYLCASSLIGGGDTQYFGPGTRLTVL.

This chain uses TRBV9 with TRBJ2-1, with 10 nucleotides matching TRBD2. This CDR3 is built from 15 residues. CDR1 is SGDLS and CDR2 is YYNGEE in the germline V gene. The J segment lost 5 bases and the V segment lost 3 bases, leaving 5 bases of the junction unmatched. The CDR3 loop reads CASSATSGPNNEQFF. The CDR3 DNA reads as TGTGCCAGCAGCGCGACTAGCGGGCCGAACAATGAGCAGTTCTTC.

Many counts were recorded for this clonotype. V and J are TRBV7-2 and TRBJ2-5; 7 bases are shared with TRBD1. CDR1 is SGHTA, CDR2 FQGNSA, per germline. The CDR3 is 14 amino acids. Losses at the gene ends were 4 bases for V and 2 bases for J; bases not matched to a gene: 4. The CDR3 here is CASSSGQIQETQYF. The CDR3 coding sequence is TGTGCCAGCAGCTCGGGACAGATTCAAGAGACCCAGTACTTC. The full variable domain, completed using reference TRBV7-2 and TRBJ2-5, is GAGVSQSPSNKVTEKGKDVELRCDPISGHTALYWYRQSLGQGLEFLIYFQGNSAPDKSGLPSDRFSAERTGGSVSTLTIQRTQQEDSAVYLCASSSGQIQETQYFGPGTRLLVL.

DNA of the CDR3: TGTGCCAGCAGTCCGGACAGGGGGCCCTGGCATTTT. Translating it yields CASSPDRGPWHF. The chain recombines TRBV12-3 or TRBV12-4 with TRBJ1-5, with TRBD1 identical over 11 bases. Unmatched junction bases numbered 6, after V lost 5 bases and J lost 15 bases. CDR3 length equals 12 residues.

In its sample, this clonotype was seen a few times. This may come from a read error, since a much larger clone is one base off. The chain links TRBV7-2 to TRBJ2-5, with D unclear. The J call may be in error: the DNA end matches TRBJ2-1 better. The CDR3 has 15 residues. Germline V lookup: CDR1 SGHTA, CDR2 FQGNSA. In DNA, the CDR3 is TGTGCCAGCAGCTTACAAGGAAGGTTGCAAGAGACCCAGTTCTTC. Protein product: CASSLQGRLQETQFF.

This rearrangement joins TRBV21-1 to TRBJ2-3; TRBD2 is taken as the D call from the table, unchecked against the DNA. TRBV21-1 represents a pseudogene. CDR3 length: 17 amino acids. CDR3 sequence (DNA): TGTGCCAGCAGCAAATACGGGACTAGCGGGAGGCGGGATACGCAGTATTTT. Its protein product is CASSKYGTSGRRDTQYF.

This chain links TRBV7-3 with TRBJ2-3; 9 bases agree with TRBD1. The CDR3 runs 16 residues. V lost 5 bases to trimming and J lost 0 bases; unmatched junction nucleotides: 6. The V gene's germline CDR1 is SGHTA and CDR2 FQGTGA. The CDR3 reads CASSPGQGISTDTQYF. The DNA for the CDR3 is TGTGCCAGCAGCCCTGGACAGGGGATTAGCACAGATACGCAGTATTTT.

The chain uses TRBV29-1 and TRBJ1-5; D unclear. The CDR3 has 15 residues. V was trimmed by 4 bases and J by 2 bases, leaving 15 bases between them. Per the germline V gene, CDR1 is SQVTM and CDR2 is ANQGSEA. CDR3 sequence: CSVGSGDGGNQPQHF. CDR3 in DNA: TGCAGCGTTGGTTCTGGGGATGGGGGCAATCAGCCCCAGCATTTT.

About this clonotype: A much larger clone lies one base from this, so it may be a read error. The chain combines TRBV20-1 with TRBJ1-1; D possibly corresponds to TRBD1 (5 bases). This CDR3 region has 15 residues. Trimming stripped 0 bases from V and 3 bases from J, with 14 bases between. Germline CDR1 DFQATT, CDR2 SNEGSKA (reference sequence). The CDR3 region has the DNA TGCAGTGCTAGAGATTATGCCGTAGGGGACACTGAAGCTTTCTTT. It specifies CSARDYAVGDTEAFF.

This chain joins TRBV5-5 and TRBJ2-1; 13 bases are a match to TRBD2. Trimming took 3 bases from V and 4 from J; bases not matched to a gene: 4. The CDR3 loop spans 16 amino acids. Germline CDR1 is SGHKS and CDR2 is YYEKEE (reference sequence). CDR3 protein: CASSSSLAGGYNEQFF. For the CDR3, the DNA is TGTGCCAGCAGCTCGTCACTAGCGGGAGGGTACAATGAGCAGTTCTTC.

This clonotype appeared once. One end of the junction fails to match germline, which may point to a read error. The V and J genes are TRBV12-3 or TRBV12-4 and TRBJ2-5; weak D call: TRBD2 (5 bases). This CDR3 contains 16 residues. The CDR3 DNA follows: TGTGCCAGCAGTTTAGCCGTGCGGAGTAGCGAAGAGTCCCAGTACTTC. It codes for CASSLAVRSSEESQYF.

The chain uses TRBV20-1 and TRBJ2-7, with TRBD2 identical over 12 bases. Germline loops: CDR1 DFQATT, CDR2 SNEGSKA (reference sequence). This CDR3 has 14 residues. J gave up 7 bases and V 3 bases, and 7 bases lay outside the gene matches. In nucleotides, the CDR3 is TGCAGTGCTAGGGGACTAGCGGGCACTAAGGAGCAGTACTTC. It is translated as CSARGLAGTKEQYF.

This clonotype was seen only a few times. The chain employs TRBV4-2 and TRBJ1-4; the match to TRBD1 covers 7 bases. V lost 2 bases, J lost 7 bases, and 4 bases stayed unmatched. This CDR3 is 14 amino acids long. The germline gives CDR1 LGHNA, CDR2 YNFKEQ. The CDR3 nucleotides are TGTGCCAGCAGCCAAAACAGGGGTTCTGAAAAACTGTTTTTT. Translating gives CASSQNRGSEKLFF.

V and J are TRBV6-2 or TRBV6-3 and TRBJ2-3, with 12 bases that match TRBD2. J lost 6 bases, V lost 5 bases, and 6 bases had no gene match. Germline lookup yields CDR1 MNHEY and CDR2 SVGEGT. This CDR3 comprises 15 residues. As DNA, the CDR3 is TGTGCCAGCAGTCCTAGCGGGAGGGCCGCGGATACGCAGTATTTT. Its translation: CASSPSGRAADTQYF.

This clonotype was seen only once. This chain uses TRBV28 with TRBJ2-7; D might be TRBD1 (5 bases). Trimming took off 3 bases at V and 0 bases at J, with 12 bases between the two ends. The CDR3 covers 15 residues. Per germline, CDR1 MDHEN and CDR2 SYDVKM. This CDR3 is CASSFPAGNSYEQYF. In nucleotides, the CDR3 is TGTGCCAGCAGTTTTCCGGCAGGGAACTCCTACGAGCAGTACTTC.

The chain uses TRBV6-5 and TRBJ1-2, with TRBD1 matching over 7 bases. Looked up from germline, CDR1 is MNHEY and CDR2 is SVGAGI. The V segment lost 7 bases and the J segment 0 bases; nucleotides outside the gene matches: 8. This CDR3 has 15 residues. In DNA form, the CDR3 reads TGTGCCAGCATCCCACAGGGGAGATCTAACTATGGCTACACCTTC. The encoded protein is CASIPQGRSNYGYTF.

There are a few counts of this clonotype. This chain links TRBV6-2 or TRBV6-3 with TRBJ2-3; 9 bases align to TRBD2. The CDR3 has 14 amino acids. The V gene end was trimmed by 4 bases and the J gene end by 7 bases; junction bases not matched to a gene: 6. Germline values: CDR1 MNHEY, CDR2 SVGEGT. The CDR3 here is CASSSPAGGYTQYF. CDR3 sequence (DNA): TGTGCCAGCAGTTCTCCAGCGGGAGGATATACGCAGTATTTT.

The rearrangement joins TRBV7-8 to TRBJ2-1; the match to TRBD2 covers 12 bases. CDR3 size: 17 residues. The V gene end was trimmed by 2 bases and the J gene end by 9 bases; junction bases not matched to a gene: 11. Germline CDR1 reads SGHVS; CDR2 reads FQNEAQ. CDR3: CASSLTSGGLGNTEQFF. CDR3 nucleotide sequence: TGTGCCAGCAGCTTAACTAGCGGGGGGCTGGGGAACACTGAGCAGTTCTTC.